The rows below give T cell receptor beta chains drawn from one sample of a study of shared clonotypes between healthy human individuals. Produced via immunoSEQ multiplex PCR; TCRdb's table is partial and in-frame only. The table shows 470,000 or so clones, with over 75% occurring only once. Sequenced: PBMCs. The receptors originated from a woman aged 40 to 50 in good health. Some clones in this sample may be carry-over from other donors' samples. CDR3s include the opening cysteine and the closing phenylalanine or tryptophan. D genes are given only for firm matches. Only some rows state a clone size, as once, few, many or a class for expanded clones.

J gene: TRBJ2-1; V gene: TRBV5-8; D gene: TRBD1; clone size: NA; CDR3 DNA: TGTGCCAGCAGGAAGACAGGGAGCTCCTACAATGAGCAGTTCTTC; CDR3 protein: CASRKTGSSYNEQFF
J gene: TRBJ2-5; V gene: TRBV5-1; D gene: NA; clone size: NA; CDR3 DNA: TGCGCCAGCAGCTTGGTGGAGACCCAGTACTTC; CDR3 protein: CASSLVETQYF
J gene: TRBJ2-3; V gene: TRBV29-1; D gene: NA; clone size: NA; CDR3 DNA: TGCAGCGTTGTGTGGGGGGCGCGGGCAGATACGCAGTATTTT; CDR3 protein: CSVVWGARADTQYF
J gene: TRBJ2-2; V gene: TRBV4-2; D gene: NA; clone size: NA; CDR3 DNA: TGTGCCAGCAGCCAAGAAGGCAGGACTGGAGTCACCGGGGAGCTGTTTTTT; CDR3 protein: CASSQEGRTGVTGELFF
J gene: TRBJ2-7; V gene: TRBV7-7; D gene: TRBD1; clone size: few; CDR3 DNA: TGTGCTAGCAGCTTAGGCGGACAGGGATCCGAGCAGTACTTC; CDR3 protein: CASSLGGQGSEQYF
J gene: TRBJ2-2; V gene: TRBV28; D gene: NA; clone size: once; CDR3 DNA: TGTGCCAGCAGCCCTCCGTCCGGGGCCGGGGAGCTGTTTTTT; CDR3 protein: CASSPPSGAGELFF
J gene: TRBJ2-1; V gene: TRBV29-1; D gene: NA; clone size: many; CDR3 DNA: TGCAGCGTTGGGTTTGGAGCCCAGGGGCAGTTCTTC; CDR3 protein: CSVGFGAQGQFF
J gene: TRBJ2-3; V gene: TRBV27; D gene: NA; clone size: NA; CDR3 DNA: TGTGCCAGCACCCTGCGGTACAAGAGCACAGATACGCAGTATTTT; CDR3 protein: CASTLRYKSTDTQYF
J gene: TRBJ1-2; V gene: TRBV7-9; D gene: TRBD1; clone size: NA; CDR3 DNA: TGTGCCAGCAGCCGGGACAGGGAAGTTGCCGGCTACACCTTC; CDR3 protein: CASSRDREVAGYTF
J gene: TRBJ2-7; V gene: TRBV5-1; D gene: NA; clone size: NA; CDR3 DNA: TGCGCCAGCAGCCGGGACACCTACTACGAGCAGTACTTC; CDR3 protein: CASSRDTYYEQYF
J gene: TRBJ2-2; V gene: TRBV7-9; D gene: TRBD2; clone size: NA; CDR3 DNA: TGTGCCAGCAGCACCAGACTAGCGGGAAACACCGGGGAGCTGTTTTTT; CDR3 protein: CASSTRLAGNTGELFF
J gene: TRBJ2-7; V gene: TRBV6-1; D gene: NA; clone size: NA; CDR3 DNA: TGTGCCAGCAGCAGGGGACCGACAGTCTACGAGCAGTACTTC; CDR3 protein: CASSRGPTVYEQYF
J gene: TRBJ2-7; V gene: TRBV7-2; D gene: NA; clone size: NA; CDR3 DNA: TGTGCCAGCAGCCGGACGGAAGCCTACGAGCAGTACTTC; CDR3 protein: CASSRTEAYEQYF
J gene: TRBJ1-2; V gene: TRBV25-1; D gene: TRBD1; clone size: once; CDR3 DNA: TGTGCCAGCAGTCCCCTCGGGACAGGGTATGGCTACACCTTC; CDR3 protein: CASSPLGTGYGYTF
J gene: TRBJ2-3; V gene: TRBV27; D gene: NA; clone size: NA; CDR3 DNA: TGTGCCAGCAGTTCTTCCCCGGCCGTTTCGGATACGCAGTATTTT; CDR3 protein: CASSSSPAVSDTQYF